Listed below are T cell receptor beta chains from one sample, sequenced in a study of beta chain features in type 1 diabetes. Clones were read by immunoSEQ multiplex PCR, and TCRdb kept only the in-frame ones, dropping some. Of about 370,000 clones detected, less than 15% appear once; the ten largest clones hold approximately 0.019%. The sequenced material came from naive CD4+ T cells from blood. The receptors stem from a woman younger than 35 in good health. The CDR3 runs from the conserved cysteine through the conserved F or W.

V: TRBV28
CDR3: CASRSPQGAAGANVLTF

V: TRBV7-2
CDR3: CASSLAAGGTYEQYF

V: TRBV28
CDR3: CASQTGGTYEQYF

V: TRBV18
CDR3: CASSPGLDTIQYF

V: TRBV29-1
CDR3: CSVEGDRGAKNIQYF

V: TRBV27
CDR3: CASSAGTGYNEQFF

V: TRBV29-1
CDR3: CSARDRGQNEKLFF

V: TRBV10-3
CDR3: CAISAGQDYGYTF

V: TRBV29-1
CDR3: CSAEGQDGNTIYF

V: TRBV7-9
CDR3: CASSLSGRGYNEQFF

V: TRBV29-1
CDR3: CSVSGTPYNEQFF

V: TRBV11-2
CDR3: CASSLGKDFNPSQYF

V: TRBV28
CDR3: CASSDPTLNTEAFF

V: TRBV7-9
CDR3: CASSRGSGQGPTYEQYF

V: TRBV11-2
CDR3: CASSLVVARSTYEQYF

V: TRBV29-1
CDR3: CSVDQRKSYNEQFF

V: TRBV25-1
CDR3: CASSVTGMNTEAFF

V: TRBV5-4
CDR3: CASSNPVGLAGPSEQFF

V: TRBV6-6
CDR3: CASSYPEAWTQYF

V: TRBV29-1
CDR3: CSVAGGVKTNNYEQYF

V: TRBV30
CDR3: CAWREASGPPFTYEQYF

V: TRBV7-2
CDR3: CASSLARTSGNNEQFF

V: TRBV5-1
CDR3: CASSIGLGEKLFF

V: TRBV29-1
CDR3: CSAERGGAGETQYF

V: TRBV18
CDR3: CASSPTWEGLLLNTEAFF

V: TRBV27
CDR3: CASSFKGRNQPQHF

V: TRBV9
CDR3: CASSVAAGWITDTQYF

V: TRBV9
CDR3: CASSVETGPYEQYF

V: TRBV30
CDR3: CAPVAGGGNNEQFF

V: TRBV7-9
CDR3: CASSLRLGETQYF

V: TRBV6-5
CDR3: CATKTGPTYEQYF

V: TRBV7-9
CDR3: CASTYGGDNQPQHF

V: TRBV27
CDR3: CASRPEVAGREQYF

V: TRBV2
CDR3: CASTAEITDTQYF

V: TRBV28
CDR3: CASSSGTGGITYEQYF

V: TRBV7-9
CDR3: CASSGTGHTF

V: TRBV2
CDR3: CASLLAGVDTQYF

V: TRBV5-1
CDR3: CASSANRITNYGYTF

V: TRBV29-1
CDR3: CSVDRGLETQYF

V: TRBV30
CDR3: CAWSWTGGTEAFF

V: TRBV30
CDR3: CAWSAGILYGYTF

V: TRBV4-1
CDR3: CASSQEVAGWAEQFF

V: TRBV30
CDR3: CAQNRASGKETQYF

V: TRBV28
CDR3: CASSSPTAGVKEQYF

V: TRBV23-1
CDR3: CARSRDRDSYEQYF

V: TRBV12-5
CDR3: CASGTDYEQYF

V: TRBV29-1
CDR3: CSVVDSTRYGYTF

V: TRBV5-1
CDR3: CASSLTLGSYNEQFF

V: TRBV19
CDR3: CASSMAAGLSTGELFF

V: TRBV11-3
CDR3: CASSLAGSGSIYEQYF

V: TRBV5-1
CDR3: CASRGATGDGYTF